The clone carrying this T cell receptor (beta chain) showed up many times. Its target is unknown. This sample stems from a study of CD8 T cells in ankylosing spondylitis. General study points: Reported data indicate significant enrichment of disease-linked clones within matched ankylosing spondylitis synovial fluid. In reactive arthritis synovial fluid and blood, some motif variants had been reported before. Those disease-linked clones were CD8+; they were also relatively rare in peripheral blood.

It was by quantitative 5'-RACE with molecular barcodes that TCR beta libraries were made. TCRdb itself ran the 5' RACE reads through MiXCR, one entry per CDR3 protein. The sample records 250,000 or so distinct CDR3 sequences, roughly 10% being singletons. The sample comprised blood, either unsorted or a sorted T cell fraction (not recorded which). The TCR comes from a male donor with ankylosing spondylitis or in good health (not recorded which).

The CDR3 protein is CASSLRGGDGELFF. The CDR3 DNA is TGTGCCAGCAGTCTGAGGGGGGGAGACGGGGAGCTGTTTTTT. J is TRBJ2-2 and V is TRBV3-1, with a weak D call TRBD2 (7 bases). The CDR3 is 14 residues long. The V gene lost 6 bases and the J gene lost 7 bases, with 15 bases spanning the gap. Germline values: CDR1 LGHDT, CDR2 YNNKEL (reference sequence).